This entry concerns a single T cell receptor (beta chain). The antigen is not known. V lost 5 bases to trimming and J lost 3 bases, with 14 bases between them. This CDR3 spans 15 amino acids. Germline CDR1 reads MNHEY; CDR2 reads SMNVEV (reference sequence). This entry belongs to a study of cytomegalovirus exposure and HLA in healthy donors. The donors were members of the validation cohort, which comprised about 130 subjects and was separate from the first cohort of fewer than 700 subjects. TCRdb's table, derived via immunoSEQ multiplex PCR, lists solely in-frame clones and lacks some. The table shows more than 250,000 clones, with roughly 90% occurring only once. The study, taken as a whole, reports: According to the study, 150 to 200 TCR beta chains were cytomegalovirus-associated. According to a subsequent analysis, TCR clusters from the first cohort were inclined to appear together in the roughly 120 validation repertoires.

The sequencing sample was made of PBMCs. The source is a young woman in good health and CMV-seropositive. V is TRBV27 and J is TRBJ1-5; no reliable D call. The chain's CDR3 is CASSDRGRPNQPQHF. In DNA form, the CDR3 reads TGTGCCAGCAGTGACCGCGGACGGCCCAATCAGCCCCAGCATTTT.